Given below is one T cell receptor beta chain in context. Libraries were prepared by immunoSEQ multiplex PCR; TCRdb keeps only in-frame clonotypes and omits some of them. The sample consists of tens of thousands of clones, under 85% of them appearing once. Germline V gene sequence: CDR1 SEHNR, CDR2 FQNEAQ (reference sequence). The ends were cut back, 5 bases at V and 1 base at J, with 10 bases in the middle. This CDR3 region has 14 residues. This sample was taken from a study of OX40 agonist ivuxolimab in advanced cancers. Sequencing was performed on CD4+ or CD8+ T cells sorted from blood, taken in a trial of the OX40 agonist ivuxolimab. This receptor was identified in an adult with an advanced solid tumor such as melanoma, head and neck, liver or kidney cancer. V gene TRBV7-9 combines with J gene TRBJ2-3; TRBD2 might be the D (6 bases). CDR3 region: CASSMSSGTDTQYF. CDR3 nucleotides: TGTGCCAGCAGCATGTCTAGCGGCACAGATACGCAGTATTTT.